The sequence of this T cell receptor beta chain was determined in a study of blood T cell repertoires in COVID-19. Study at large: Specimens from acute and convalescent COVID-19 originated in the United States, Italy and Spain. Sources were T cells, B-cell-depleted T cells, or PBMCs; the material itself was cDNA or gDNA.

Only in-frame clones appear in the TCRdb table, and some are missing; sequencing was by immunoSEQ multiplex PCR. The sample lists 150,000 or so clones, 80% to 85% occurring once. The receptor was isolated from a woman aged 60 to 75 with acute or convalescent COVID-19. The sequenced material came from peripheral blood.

The CDR3 region has the DNA TGTGCCAGCAGCCGAGGACTAGCGGGAGACGAGCAGTACTTC. It is translated as CASSRGLAGDEQYF. The chain has TRBV7-6 and TRBJ2-7, with 13 nucleotides matching TRBD2. The CDR3 contains 14 residues. The germline V gene encodes CDR1 SGHVS and CDR2 FNYEAQ. V dropped 5 bases and J dropped 5; count of bases not matched to a gene: 3.